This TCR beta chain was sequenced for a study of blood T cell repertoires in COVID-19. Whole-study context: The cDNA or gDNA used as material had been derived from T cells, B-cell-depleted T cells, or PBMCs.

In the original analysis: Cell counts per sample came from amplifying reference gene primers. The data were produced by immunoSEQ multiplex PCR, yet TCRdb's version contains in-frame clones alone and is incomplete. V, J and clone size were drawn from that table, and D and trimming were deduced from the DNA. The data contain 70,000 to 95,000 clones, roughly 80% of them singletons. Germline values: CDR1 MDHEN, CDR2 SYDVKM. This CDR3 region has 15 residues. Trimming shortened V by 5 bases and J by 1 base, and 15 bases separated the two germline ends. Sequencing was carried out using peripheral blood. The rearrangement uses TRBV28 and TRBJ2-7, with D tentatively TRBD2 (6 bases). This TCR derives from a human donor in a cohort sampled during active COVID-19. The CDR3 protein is CASSPHTGTSYEQYF. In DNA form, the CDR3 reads TGTGCCAGCAGTCCACATACCGGGACTTCCTACGAGCAGTACTTC.